This passage covers 9 T cell receptor beta chains from one sample sequenced in a study of blood T cell repertoires in COVID-19. TCRdb's table, derived via immunoSEQ multiplex PCR, lists solely in-frame clones and lacks some. The sample carries approximately 230,000 clones, 70% to 90% recorded once. Sequenced sample: peripheral blood. The receptors shown here come from a man aged 80 or over with acute or convalescent COVID-19.

The chain is built from TRBV7-2 and TRBJ2-7; TRBD2 agrees at 10 bases. Germline V CDR1 and CDR2: SGHTA, FQGNSA. With V trimmed by 5 bases and J by 2 bases, 3 bases remained unmatched. The CDR3 is made up of 14 amino acids. CDR3 nucleotides: TGTGCCAGCAGCCCCGGACTAGCGGCCTACGAGCAGTACTTC. This translates into CASSPGLAAYEQYF.

The genes are TRBV19 and TRBJ2-2; 11 nucleotides agree with TRBD2. V lost 3 bases, J lost 5 bases, and 5 bases stayed unmatched. The CDR3 covers 16 residues. Germline V gene sequence: CDR1 LNHDA, CDR2 SQIVND (reference sequence). This chain's CDR3 is CASSILAGGGTGELFF. In DNA form, the CDR3 reads TGTGCCAGTAGTATTCTAGCGGGAGGAGGGACCGGGGAGCTGTTTTTT.

This clone occurred once. V usage is TRBV6-5 and J usage is TRBJ1-2, with 9 bases lining up with TRBD1. V lost 2 bases to trimming and J lost 7 bases; unmatched junction nucleotides: 8. CDR1 is MNHEY, CDR2 SVGAGI, per germline. This CDR3 region has 15 residues. The CDR3 reads CASSYAAKTGGGYTF. As DNA, the CDR3 is TGTGCCAGCAGTTACGCGGCCAAGACAGGGGGTGGCTACACCTTC.

Regarding this clone: This specimen includes other DNA sequences encoding the same CDR3. This chain joins TRBV18 and TRBJ2-2; 7 bases are shared with TRBD1. The J segment lost 1 base and the V segment lost 2 bases, leaving 1 base of the junction unmatched. Germline V gene data show CDR1 as KGHSH and CDR2 as LQKENI. This CDR3 spans 15 amino acids. The CDR3 DNA reads TGTGCCAGCTCACCAAGACAGGGGAACACCGGGGAGCTGTTTTTT. This sequence encodes CASSPRQGNTGELFF.

The CDR3 DNA follows: TGTGCCAGCACCCTGAAAGTATTACTAGCGGATGGGGAGCAGTACTTC. This translates into CASTLKVLLADGEQYF. The J gene is TRBJ2-7, the V gene TRBV12-1; the table gives TRBD2 as D, unverified against the DNA. TRBV12-1 is a known pseudogene. There are 16 residues in the CDR3.

The rearrangement joins TRBV2 to TRBJ1-2; D might be TRBD1 (6 bases). The CDR3 has 17 amino acids. CDR1 and CDR2 from the germline V gene are SNHLY and FYNNEI. Deletions cut 0 bases from V and 7 bases from J, with 21 bases between. The CDR3 nucleotides read TGTGCCAGCAGTGAAGCCCGGCGGGGGCGGTTTCCTGGTGGCTACACCTTC. Its translation: CASSEARRGRFPGGYTF.

The chain recombines TRBV28 with TRBJ1-3; TRBD1 is a possible D gene (5 bases). The CDR3 is 14 amino acids. V was cut by 1 base and J by 9 bases, with 13 bases left in between. The germline V gene has CDR1 MDHEN and CDR2 SYDVKM. CDR3 in DNA: TGTGCCAGCAGTTTATTAGGGGAAAGAGGCACCATATATTTT. Translating gives CASSLLGERGTIYF.

The V gene is TRBV6-5, the J gene TRBJ2-2; TRBD1 matches 9 bases. Germline-derived CDR1 and CDR2 are MNHEY and SVGAGI. With V trimmed by 3 bases and J by 5 bases, 7 bases remained unmatched. The CDR3 is 16 amino acids. The CDR3: CASSYSDRGRTGELFF. In DNA form, the CDR3 reads TGTGCCAGCAGTTATTCAGACAGGGGGAGAACCGGGGAGCTGTTTTTT.

CDR3 sequence reads: CASSLESGGGTSEAFF. The CDR3 bases are TGTGCCAGCAGCTTAGAGTCGGGAGGAGGGACAAGTGAAGCTTTCTTT. This chain links TRBV7-9 with TRBJ1-1; D is possibly TRBD1 (6 bases). Between the trimmed V and J ends, which lost 1 base and 7 bases, there was a span of 19 bases. Germline V lookup: CDR1 SEHNR, CDR2 FQNEAQ (reference sequence). This CDR3 is built from 16 residues.